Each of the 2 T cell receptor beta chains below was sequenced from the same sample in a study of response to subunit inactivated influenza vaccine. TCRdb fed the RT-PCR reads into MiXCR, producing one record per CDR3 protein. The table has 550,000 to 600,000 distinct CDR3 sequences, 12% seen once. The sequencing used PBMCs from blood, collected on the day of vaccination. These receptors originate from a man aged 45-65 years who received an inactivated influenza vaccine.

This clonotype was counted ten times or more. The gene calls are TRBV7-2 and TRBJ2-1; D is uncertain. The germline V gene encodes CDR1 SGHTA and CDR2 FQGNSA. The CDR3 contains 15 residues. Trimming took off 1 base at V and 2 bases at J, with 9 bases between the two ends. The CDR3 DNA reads TGTGCCAGCAGCTTAGAACTGAACCCCTACAATGAGCAGTTCTTC. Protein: CASSLELNPYNEQFF. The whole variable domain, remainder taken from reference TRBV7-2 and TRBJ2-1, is GAGVSQSPSNKVTEKGKDVELRCDPISGHTALYWYRQSLGQGLEFLIYFQGNSAPDKSGLPSDRFSAERTGGSVSTLTIQRTQQEDSAVYLCASSLELNPYNEQFFGPGTRLTVL.

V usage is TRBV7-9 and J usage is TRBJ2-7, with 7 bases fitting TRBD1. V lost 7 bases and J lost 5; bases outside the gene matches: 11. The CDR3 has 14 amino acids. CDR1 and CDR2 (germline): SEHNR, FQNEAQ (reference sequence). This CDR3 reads CASTPVQGSNEQYF. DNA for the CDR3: TGTGCCAGCACCCCGGTACAGGGGAGTAACGAGCAGTACTTC. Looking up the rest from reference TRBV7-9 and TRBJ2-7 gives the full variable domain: DTGVSQNPRHKITKRGQNVTFRCDPISEHNRLYWYRQTLGQGPEFLTYFQNEAQLEKSRLLSDRFSAERPKGSFSTLEIQRTEQGDSAMYLCASTPVQGSNEQYFGPGTRLTVT.